These 22 T cell receptor beta chains were all obtained from the same sample, sequenced in a study of blood T cell repertoires in COVID-19 (dated by TCRdb to between 2020 and 2021). Libraries came from the immunoSEQ multiplex PCR assay. In its TCRdb copy, this immuneACCESS table keeps in-frame sequences only and misses some clones. Where compared with another copy, unresolved V genes explain less than half of these, and the others have no known cause. This sample holds just over 650,000 clones; 75% to 90% were observed only once. The biggest ten clones account for over 0.2% of the sample. Sequences were obtained from peripheral blood. Source of these receptors: a woman between 18 and 30 years old with acute or convalescent COVID-19.

The chain uses TRBV7-2 and TRBJ2-7; unclear D gene. Trimming cost V 3 bases and J 3 bases, with 6 bases left between them. CDR3 length: 12 residues. From germline, CDR1 is SGHTA and CDR2 FQGNSA. CDR3 in amino acids: CASSFPFYEQYF. The CDR3 DNA is TGTGCCAGCAGCTTCCCTTTCTACGAGCAGTACTTC.

Only a few counts were recorded for this clone. The chain carries TRBV5-1 and TRBJ1-2; D may be TRBD1 (5 bases). Germline loops: CDR1 SGHRS, CDR2 YFSETQ. The CDR3 loop spans 14 amino acids. Between the trimmed V and J ends, which lost 0 bases and 2 bases, there was a span of 8 bases. The CDR3 here is CASSLEDINYGYTF. In nucleotides, the CDR3 is TGCGCCAGCAGCTTGGAGGACATAAACTATGGCTACACCTTC.

The V call is TRBV5-5, the J call TRBJ1-1; TRBD1 agrees at 8 bases. Trimming at V came to 1 base and at J to 4 bases, leaving 12 bases not matched to a gene. The germline CDR1 and CDR2 sequences are SGHKS and YYEKEE (reference sequence). The CDR3 is made up of 17 amino acids. The CDR3, as DNA: TGTGCCAGCAGCTTGCAACCCAAGACAGGGGCAGGCACTGAAGCTTTCTTT. It encodes CASSLQPKTGAGTEAFF.

The chain joins TRBV25-1 to TRBJ2-3, with a possible D match to TRBD1 (5 bases). Germline V lookup: CDR1 MGHDK, CDR2 SYGVNS. Trimming took off 7 bases at V and 5 bases at J, with 10 bases between the two ends. This CDR3 is built from 12 residues. The CDR3: CASTRAEDTQYF. The CDR3 DNA is TGTGCCAGCACCAGGGCGGAAGATACGCAGTATTTT.

The chain uses TRBV3-1 (or the pseudogene TRBV3-2) and TRBJ2-3, with 8 bases lining up with TRBD2. Unmatched junction bases numbered 7, after V lost 3 bases and J lost 2 bases. This CDR3 contains 16 residues. Germline CDR1 LGHDT, CDR2 YNNKEL (reference sequence). The CDR3 DNA sequence: TGTGCCAGCAGCCAGGGCGGGGGGAAACTCACAGATACGCAGTATTTT. This translates into CASSQGGGKLTDTQYF.

The chain joins TRBV2 to TRBJ1-5; 9 positions match TRBD1. CDR1 is SNHLY and CDR2 is FYNNEI in the germline V gene. Losses at the gene ends were 4 bases for V and 4 bases for J; bases not matched to a gene: 2. This CDR3 region has 14 residues. The CDR3 here is CASSVQGANQPQHF. CDR3 DNA: TGTGCCAGCAGTGTACAGGGGGCGAATCAGCCCCAGCATTTT.

The chain is built from TRBV5-1 and TRBJ1-2; D not certain. V lost 4 bases, J lost 6 bases, and 19 bases lay in between. Germline lookup yields CDR1 SGHRS and CDR2 YFSETQ. The CDR3 is 15 amino acids. The CDR3 reads CASSPPVGDGHGYTF. The CDR3 nucleotides read TGCGCCAGCAGCCCGCCGGTGGGAGACGGACATGGCTACACCTTC. Using reference TRBV5-1 and TRBJ1-2 for the parts outside the CDR3, the full variable domain is KAGVTQTPRYLIKTRGQQVTLSCSPISGHRSVSWYQQTPGQGLQFLFEYFSETQRNKGNFPGRFSGRQFSNSRSEMNVSTLELGDSALYLCASSPPVGDGHGYTFGSGTRLTVV.

The chain has TRBV7-9 and TRBJ2-4; TRBD1 agrees at 8 bases. Germline CDR1 and CDR2: SEHNR and FQNEAQ (reference sequence). V lost 4 bases and J lost 8; bases outside the gene matches: 4. This CDR3 has 13 residues. Written as DNA, the CDR3 is TGTGCCAGCAGCTACGACAGGGGCGACATTCAGTACTTC. This gives the protein CASSYDRGDIQYF.

This clone occurred a few times. The rearrangement links TRBV7-6 to TRBJ2-3; a weak D match, TRBD2 (7 bases). The ends were cut back, 1 base at V and 2 bases at J, with 19 bases in the middle. CDR1 is SGHVS, CDR2 FNYEAQ, per germline. This CDR3 region has 18 residues. The CDR3 protein is CASSLGSGGREFTDTQYF. CDR3 bases: TGTGCCAGCAGCTTAGGGTCGGGGGGCAGGGAGTTCACAGATACGCAGTATTTT.

This clone was detected once. The rearrangement links TRBV28 to TRBJ1-5, with TRBD1 as a possible D gene (5 bases). This CDR3 is 16 amino acids long. Trimming took 8 bases from V and 5 from J, leaving 22 bases between them. The germline CDR1 and CDR2 sequences are MDHEN and SYDVKM. CDR3 nucleotide sequence: TGTGCCAGCCTCGGAGGGGTGGGAGGGATGGATCAGCCCCAGCATTTT. It specifies CASLGGVGGMDQPQHF.

J is TRBJ2-2 and V is TRBV5-6, with D possibly TRBD1 on 6 matching bases. V shed 5 bases and J shed 7 bases, with 15 bases lying between them. Germline V gene data show CDR1 as SGHDT and CDR2 as YYEEEE. CDR3 length equals 14 residues. The CDR3, as DNA: TGTGCCAGCAGGACTACAGGGCACGTCGGGGAGCTGTTTTTT. Translating gives CASRTTGHVGELFF.

On this clone: This same CDR3 is encoded by further DNA sequences in the sample. The genes are TRBV3-1 (or the pseudogene TRBV3-2) and TRBJ1-2; a possible D gene is TRBD1 (6 bases). Trimming took off 0 bases at V and 8 bases at J, with 16 bases between the two ends. Germline V gives CDR1 LGHDT, CDR2 YNNKEL (reference sequence). The CDR3 is 15 residues long. CDR3 sequence reads: CASSQDGGQGYGYTF. CDR3 bases: TGTGCCAGCAGCCAAGATGGTGGTCAGGGGTACGGCTACACCTTC.

The gene calls are TRBV3-1 (or the pseudogene TRBV3-2) and TRBJ2-5, with 8 bases that match TRBD2. The CDR3 is made up of 14 amino acids. CDR1 is LGHDT, CDR2 YNNKEL, per germline (reference sequence). The V and J ends lost 2 bases and 5 bases, in that order; junction bases with no gene match: 4. The CDR3 DNA follows: TGTGCCAGCAGCCAACGGGGGGGCCGGGAGACCCAGTACTTC. Translated, it gives CASSQRGGRETQYF.

The chain links TRBV6-6 to TRBJ1-2; D is perhaps TRBD1 (6 bases). CDR1 is MNHNY and CDR2 is SVGAGI in the germline V gene (reference sequence). Trimming cost V 4 bases and J 7 bases, with 19 bases left between them. The CDR3 covers 15 residues. The CDR3 DNA reads as TGTGCCAGCAGTTCAATAACAGGGAAGGTCCGTGGCTACACCTTC. Translating gives CASSSITGKVRGYTF.

The chain is built from TRBV7-9 and TRBJ2-3; TRBD2 is a possible D gene (5 bases). With 2 bases removed from V and 6 bases from J, the gap between germline ends came to 12 bases. This CDR3 spans 14 amino acids. The germline CDR1 and CDR2 sequences are SEHNR and FQNEAQ (reference sequence). This chain's CDR3 is CASSLNEGIDTQYF. Written as DNA, the CDR3 is TGTGCCAGCAGCTTAAATGAGGGCATCGATACGCAGTATTTT.

This chain joins TRBV7-8 and TRBJ2-1; possibly TRBD1 for D (5 bases). Looked up from germline, CDR1 is SGHVS and CDR2 is FQNEAQ. Trimming shortened V by 5 bases and J by 5 bases, and 16 bases separated the two germline ends. The CDR3 sequence is 15 residues long. The DNA for the CDR3 is TGTGCCAGCAGCCCGTCCAGGGTTTCTCACAATGAGCAGTTCTTC. The encoded protein is CASSPSRVSHNEQFF.

J is TRBJ2-3 and V is TRBV5-8; tentative D call: TRBD1 (6 bases). The length of the CDR3 is 15 residues. Per the germline V gene, CDR1 is SGHTS and CDR2 is YDEGEE. Deletions cut 0 bases from V and 6 bases from J, with 14 bases between. The CDR3 loop is CASSLASGDFDTQYF. DNA for the CDR3: TGTGCCAGCAGCTTGGCATCAGGGGATTTTGATACGCAGTATTTT.

The chain combines TRBV30 with TRBJ1-3, with D maybe TRBD1 (6 bases). Germline values: CDR1 GTSNPN, CDR2 SVGIG (reference sequence). This CDR3 has 14 amino acids. Trimming removed 2 bases at V and 4 bases at J, with 12 bases between. In DNA form, the CDR3 reads TGTGCCTGGAGTACAGGGATCCCAGGAAACACCATATATTTT. Its protein product is CAWSTGIPGNTIYF.

This chain links TRBV24-1 with TRBJ2-7; D perhaps matches TRBD2 (5 bases). Per germline, CDR1 KGHDR and CDR2 SFDVKD. V was shortened by 9 bases and J by 3 bases, with 8 bases between the two germline ends. The CDR3 loop spans 11 amino acids. CDR3 nucleotide sequence: TGTGCCACCCGGGGTAACTACGAGCAGTACTTC. This sequence encodes CATRGNYEQYF.

This clone has only a few counts. V usage is TRBV6-4 and J usage is TRBJ1-6; unclear D gene. The CDR3 totals 13 residues. Trimming took 0 bases from V and 8 from J, leaving 5 bases between them. Germline V lookup: CDR1 MRHNA, CDR2 SNTAGT. The CDR3 reads CASSDSRYSPLHF. CDR3 sequence (DNA): TGTGCCAGCAGTGACTCCAGGTATTCACCCCTCCACTTT.

Note on this clone: This sample also contains other DNA sequences that code for the same CDR3. The J gene is TRBJ2-3, the V gene TRBV9; D unresolved. CDR1 and CDR2 (germline): SGDLS, YYNGEE. The CDR3 has 14 residues. V lost 0 bases and J 1 base, leaving 6 bases between the germline ends. CDR3 in DNA: TGTGCCAGCAGCGTAGGCTCGGGCACAGATACGCAGTATTTT. Its translation: CASSVGSGTDTQYF.

The CDR3: CASSPGGLGNEQYF. CDR3 bases: TGTGCCAGCAGCCCGGGGGGACTAGGTAACGAGCAGTACTTC. The V gene is TRBV5-6, the J gene TRBJ2-7; 8 nucleotides match TRBD2. This CDR3 spans 14 amino acids. CDR1 is SGHDT and CDR2 is YYEEEE in the germline V gene. V lost 4 bases to trimming and J lost 5 bases; unmatched junction nucleotides: 8.